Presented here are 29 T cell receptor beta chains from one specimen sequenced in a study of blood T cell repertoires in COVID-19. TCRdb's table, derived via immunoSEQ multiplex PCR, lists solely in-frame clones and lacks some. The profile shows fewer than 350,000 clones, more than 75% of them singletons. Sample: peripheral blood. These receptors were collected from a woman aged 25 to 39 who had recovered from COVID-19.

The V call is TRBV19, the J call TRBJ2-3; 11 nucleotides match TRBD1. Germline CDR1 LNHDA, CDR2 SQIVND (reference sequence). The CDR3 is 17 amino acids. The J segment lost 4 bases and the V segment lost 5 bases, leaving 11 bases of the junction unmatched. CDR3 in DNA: TGTGCCAGTAGTGAAAGCGGGACAGGGGGATTTTCAGATACGCAGTATTTT. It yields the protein CASSESGTGGFSDTQYF.

CDR3 in amino acids: CASSQASRGELFF. The CDR3, as DNA: TGTGCCAGCAGCCAAGCGTCCCGCGGGGAGCTGTTTTTT. V is TRBV3-1 (or the pseudogene TRBV3-2) and J is TRBJ2-2; D remains unclear. The V and J ends lost 1 base and 7 bases respectively, with 7 bases between them. The CDR3 covers 13 residues. In germline, CDR1 is LGHDT, CDR2 YNNKEL (reference sequence).

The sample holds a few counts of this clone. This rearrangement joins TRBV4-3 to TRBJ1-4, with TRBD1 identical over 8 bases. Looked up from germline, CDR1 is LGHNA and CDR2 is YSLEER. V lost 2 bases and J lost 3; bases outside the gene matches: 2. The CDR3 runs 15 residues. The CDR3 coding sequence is TGCGCCAGCAGCCAACAGGGGGCCTCTAATGAAAAACTGTTTTTT. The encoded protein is CASSQQGASNEKLFF.

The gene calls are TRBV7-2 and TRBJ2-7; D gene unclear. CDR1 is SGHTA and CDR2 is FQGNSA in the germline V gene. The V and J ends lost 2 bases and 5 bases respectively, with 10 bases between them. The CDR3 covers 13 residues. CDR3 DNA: TGTGCCAGCAGCTTATCTGCGGAGCACGAGCAGTACTTC. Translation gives CASSLSAEHEQYF.

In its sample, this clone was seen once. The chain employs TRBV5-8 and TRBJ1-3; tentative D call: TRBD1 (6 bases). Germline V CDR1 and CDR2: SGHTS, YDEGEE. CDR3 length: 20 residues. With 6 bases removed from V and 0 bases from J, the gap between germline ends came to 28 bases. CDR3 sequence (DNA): TGTGCCAGCACCGCAGCTTGGAGCTTAGGACAGAGAATCTCTGGAAACACCATATATTTT. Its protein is CASTAAWSLGQRISGNTIYF.

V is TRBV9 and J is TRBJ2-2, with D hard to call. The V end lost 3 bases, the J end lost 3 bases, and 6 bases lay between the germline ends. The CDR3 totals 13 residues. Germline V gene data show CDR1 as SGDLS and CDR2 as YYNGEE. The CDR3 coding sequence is TGTGCCAGCAGCGCATTTTACACCGGGGAGCTGTTTTTT. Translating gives CASSAFYTGELFF.

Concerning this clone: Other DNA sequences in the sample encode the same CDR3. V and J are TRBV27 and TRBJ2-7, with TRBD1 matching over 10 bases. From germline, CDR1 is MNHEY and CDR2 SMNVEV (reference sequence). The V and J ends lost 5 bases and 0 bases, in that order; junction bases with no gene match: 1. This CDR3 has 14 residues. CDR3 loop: CASSRTGGSYEQYF. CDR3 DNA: TGTGCCAGCAGTCGGACAGGGGGCTCCTACGAGCAGTACTTC.

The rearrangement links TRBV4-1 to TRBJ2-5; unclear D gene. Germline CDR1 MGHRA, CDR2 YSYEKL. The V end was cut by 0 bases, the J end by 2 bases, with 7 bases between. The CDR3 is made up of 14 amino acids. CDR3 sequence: CASSQEAQQETQYF. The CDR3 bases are TGCGCCAGCAGCCAAGAAGCACAGCAAGAGACCCAGTACTTC.

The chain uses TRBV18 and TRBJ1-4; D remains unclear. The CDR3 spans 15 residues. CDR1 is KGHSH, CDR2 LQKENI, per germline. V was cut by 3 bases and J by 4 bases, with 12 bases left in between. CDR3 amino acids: CASSPAGSGNEKLFF. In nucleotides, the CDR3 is TGTGCCAGCTCACCCGCGGGGTCGGGTAATGAAAAACTGTTTTTT. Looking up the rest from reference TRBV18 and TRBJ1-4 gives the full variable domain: NAGVMQNPRHLVRRRGQEARLRCSPMKGHSHVYWYRQLPEEGLKFMVYLQKENIIDESGMPKERFSAEFPKEGPSILRIQQVVRGDSAAYFCASSPAGSGNEKLFFGSGTQLSVL.

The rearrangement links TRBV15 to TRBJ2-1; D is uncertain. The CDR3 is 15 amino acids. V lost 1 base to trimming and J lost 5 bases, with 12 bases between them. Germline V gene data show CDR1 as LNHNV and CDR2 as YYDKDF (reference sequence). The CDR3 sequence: CATSRVQEPDNEQFF. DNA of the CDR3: TGTGCCACCAGCAGAGTACAAGAACCCGACAATGAGCAGTTCTTC.

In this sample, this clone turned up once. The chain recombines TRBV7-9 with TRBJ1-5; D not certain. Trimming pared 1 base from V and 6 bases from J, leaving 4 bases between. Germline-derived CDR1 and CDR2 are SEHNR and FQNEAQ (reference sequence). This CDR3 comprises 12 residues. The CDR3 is CASSLDGQPQHF. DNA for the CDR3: TGTGCCAGCAGCTTAGACGGTCAGCCCCAGCATTTT.

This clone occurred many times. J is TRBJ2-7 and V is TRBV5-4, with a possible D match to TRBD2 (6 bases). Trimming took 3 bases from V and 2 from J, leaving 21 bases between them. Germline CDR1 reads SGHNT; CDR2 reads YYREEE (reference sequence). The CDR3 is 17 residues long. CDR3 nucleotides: TGTGCCAGCAGCTCGAGGCCGCCGGGACTCCCCCCCTACGAGCAGTACTTC. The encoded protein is CASSSRPPGLPPYEQYF.

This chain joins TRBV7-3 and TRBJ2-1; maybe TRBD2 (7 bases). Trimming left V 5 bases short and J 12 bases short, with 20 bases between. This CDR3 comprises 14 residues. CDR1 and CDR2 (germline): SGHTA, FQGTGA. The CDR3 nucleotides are TGTGCCAGCAGCGACGGCGGGGGCCCGTTGCGGCAGTTCTTC. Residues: CASSDGGGPLRQFF.

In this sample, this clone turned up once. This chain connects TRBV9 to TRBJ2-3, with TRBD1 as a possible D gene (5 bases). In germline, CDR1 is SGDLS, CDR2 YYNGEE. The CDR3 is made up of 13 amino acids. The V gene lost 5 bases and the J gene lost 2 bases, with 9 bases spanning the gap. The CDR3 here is CASSSGITDTQYF. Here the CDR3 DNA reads TGTGCCAGCAGTTCAGGGATCACAGATACGCAGTATTTT.

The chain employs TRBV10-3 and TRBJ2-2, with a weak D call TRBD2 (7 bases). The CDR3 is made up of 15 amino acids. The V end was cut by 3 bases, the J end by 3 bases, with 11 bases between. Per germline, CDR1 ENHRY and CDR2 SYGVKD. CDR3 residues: CAISDTGRDTGELFF. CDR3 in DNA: TGTGCCATCAGTGATACAGGGAGGGACACCGGGGAGCTGTTTTTT.

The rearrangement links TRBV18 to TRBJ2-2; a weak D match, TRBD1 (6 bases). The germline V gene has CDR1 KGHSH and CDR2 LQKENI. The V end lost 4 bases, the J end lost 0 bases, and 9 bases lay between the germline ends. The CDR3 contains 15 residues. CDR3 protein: CASSRTEANTGELFF. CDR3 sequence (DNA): TGTGCCAGCTCACGGACAGAGGCGAACACCGGGGAGCTGTTTTTT.

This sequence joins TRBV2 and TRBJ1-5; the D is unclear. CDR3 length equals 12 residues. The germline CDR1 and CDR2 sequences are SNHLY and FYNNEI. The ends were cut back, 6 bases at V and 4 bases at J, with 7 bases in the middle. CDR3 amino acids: CASRTGNQPQHF. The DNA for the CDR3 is TGTGCCAGCAGAACGGGGAATCAGCCCCAGCATTTT. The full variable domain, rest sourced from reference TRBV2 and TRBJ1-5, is EPEVTQTPSHQVTQMGQEVILRCVPISNHLYFYWYRQILGQKVEFLVSFYNNEISEKSEIFDDQFSVERPDGSNFTLKIRSTKLEDSAMYFCASRTGNQPQHFGDGTRLSIL.

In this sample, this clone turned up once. The DNA for the CDR3 is TGTGCCAGCACCCTAGCCGGGGGGCAGTACGAGCAGTACTTC. It encodes CASTLAGGQYEQYF. This chain links TRBV28 with TRBJ2-7; possible D gene TRBD2, 7 bases. The CDR3 contains 14 residues. Trimming pared 7 bases from V and 4 bases from J, leaving 17 bases between. Germline V gene data show CDR1 as MDHEN and CDR2 as SYDVKM.

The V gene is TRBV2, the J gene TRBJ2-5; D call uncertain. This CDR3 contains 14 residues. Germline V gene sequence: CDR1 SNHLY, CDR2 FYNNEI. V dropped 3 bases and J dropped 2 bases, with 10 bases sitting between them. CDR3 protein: CASSDWAEQETQYF. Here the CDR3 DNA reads TGTGCCAGCAGTGACTGGGCAGAACAAGAGACCCAGTACTTC. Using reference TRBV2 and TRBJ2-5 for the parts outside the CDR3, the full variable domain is EPEVTQTPSHQVTQMGQEVILRCVPISNHLYFYWYRQILGQKVEFLVSFYNNEISEKSEIFDDQFSVERPDGSNFTLKIRSTKLEDSAMYFCASSDWAEQETQYFGPGTRLLVL.

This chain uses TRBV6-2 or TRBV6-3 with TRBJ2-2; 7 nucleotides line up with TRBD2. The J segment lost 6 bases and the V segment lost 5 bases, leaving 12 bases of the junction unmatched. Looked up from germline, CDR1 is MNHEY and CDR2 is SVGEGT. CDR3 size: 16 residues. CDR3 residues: CASSTGLVAVPGELFF. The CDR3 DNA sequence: TGTGCCAGCAGTACAGGACTAGTTGCAGTTCCCGGGGAGCTGTTTTTT.

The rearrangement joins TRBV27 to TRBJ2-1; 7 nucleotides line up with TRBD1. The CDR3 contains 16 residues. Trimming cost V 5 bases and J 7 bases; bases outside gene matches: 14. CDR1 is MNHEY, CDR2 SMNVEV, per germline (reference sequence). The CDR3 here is CASSGIPGGRMNEQFF. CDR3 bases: TGTGCCAGCAGTGGAATTCCAGGGGGTCGAATGAATGAGCAGTTCTTC.

The CDR3 sequence is CASALQGGYTEAFF. CDR3 bases: TGTGCCAGCGCCTTACAGGGAGGGTACACTGAAGCTTTCTTT. This rearrangement joins TRBV27 to TRBJ1-1; D is possibly TRBD1 (6 bases). V was pared by 8 bases and J by 3 bases, with 16 bases between. CDR1 MNHEY and CDR2 SMNVEV come from the germline V gene (reference sequence). This CDR3 has 14 residues.

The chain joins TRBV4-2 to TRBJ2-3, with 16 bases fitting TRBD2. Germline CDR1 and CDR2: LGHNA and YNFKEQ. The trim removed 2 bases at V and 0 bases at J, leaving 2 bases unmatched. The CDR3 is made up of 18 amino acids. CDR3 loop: CASSQLGLAGGSTDTQYF. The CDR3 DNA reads TGTGCCAGCAGCCAATTGGGACTAGCGGGAGGGAGCACAGATACGCAGTATTTT.

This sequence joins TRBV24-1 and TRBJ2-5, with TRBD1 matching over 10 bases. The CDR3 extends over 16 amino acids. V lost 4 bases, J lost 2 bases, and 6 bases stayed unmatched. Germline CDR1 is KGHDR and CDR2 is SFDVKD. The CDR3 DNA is TGTGCCACCAGTGAACCTCGGACAGGGGGACAAGAGACCCAGTACTTC. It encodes CATSEPRTGGQETQYF.

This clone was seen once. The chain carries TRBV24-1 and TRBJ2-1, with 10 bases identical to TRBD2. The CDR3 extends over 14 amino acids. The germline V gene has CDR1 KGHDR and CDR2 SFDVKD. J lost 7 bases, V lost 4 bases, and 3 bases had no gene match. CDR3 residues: CATSEEREGNEQFF. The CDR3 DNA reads TGTGCCACCAGTGAGGAGCGGGAGGGGAATGAGCAGTTCTTC.

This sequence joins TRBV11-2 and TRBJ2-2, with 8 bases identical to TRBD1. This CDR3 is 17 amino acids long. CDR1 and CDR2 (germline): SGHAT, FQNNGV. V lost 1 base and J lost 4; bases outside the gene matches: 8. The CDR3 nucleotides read TGTGCCAGCAGCTTAGCCGGGACAGGATCCAGCACCGGGGAGCTGTTTTTT. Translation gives CASSLAGTGSSTGELFF.

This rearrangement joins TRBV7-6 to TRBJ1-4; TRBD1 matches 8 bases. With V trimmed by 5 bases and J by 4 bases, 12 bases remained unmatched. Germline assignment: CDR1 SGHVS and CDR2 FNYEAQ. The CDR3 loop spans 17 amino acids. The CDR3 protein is CASSPGQGTDGNEKLFF. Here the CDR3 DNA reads TGTGCCAGCAGCCCTGGACAGGGCACGGACGGTAATGAAAAACTGTTTTTT.

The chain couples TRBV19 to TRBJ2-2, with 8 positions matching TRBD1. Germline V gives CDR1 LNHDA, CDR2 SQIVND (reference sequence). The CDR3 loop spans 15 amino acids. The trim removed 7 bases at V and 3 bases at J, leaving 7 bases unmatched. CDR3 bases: TGTGCCAGTAATCCGGGACAGGATTACACCGGGGAGCTGTTTTTT. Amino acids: CASNPGQDYTGELFF.

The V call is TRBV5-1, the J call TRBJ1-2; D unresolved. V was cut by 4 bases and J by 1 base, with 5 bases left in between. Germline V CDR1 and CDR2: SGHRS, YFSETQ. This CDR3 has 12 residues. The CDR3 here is CASSGGNYGYTF. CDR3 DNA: TGCGCCAGCAGCGGAGGTAACTATGGCTACACCTTC.